This paragraph reports one TCR beta chain. This sample is drawn from a study of T-cell memory formation after mild COVID-19. From the 5' RACE reads, TCRdb called clonotypes with MiXCR, one entry per CDR3 protein. The sample includes approximately 82,000 distinct CDR3 sequences, over 10% of them seen just once. CDR3 length: 15 residues. V lost 1 base, J lost 3 bases, and 4 bases stayed unmatched. CDR1 and CDR2 (germline): SEHNR, FQNEAQ (reference sequence). The V call is TRBV7-9, the J call TRBJ2-5; the match to TRBD1 covers 8 bases. This TCR derives from a man younger than 35 who had mild COVID-19 (a few samples of this study predate the infection). Cell type and time point are not known. The sequenced sample was PBMCs or a T cell subset sorted from them (not recorded which). CDR3 sequence: CASSLDAGGEETQYF. In DNA, the CDR3 is TGTGCCAGCAGCTTAGATGCAGGGGGCGAAGAGACCCAGTACTTC.